This T cell receptor (beta chain) was identified during a study of response to subunit inactivated influenza vaccine. V dropped 4 bases and J dropped 2; count of bases not matched to a gene: 7. Germline V gives CDR1 LNHNV, CDR2 YYDKDF (reference sequence). This CDR3 is 15 amino acids long. Each CDR3 protein gets one entry after TCRdb re-called the RT-PCR reads with MiXCR. The data show 530,000 or so distinct CDR3 sequences, about 25% seen once. This receptor was obtained from a man between 45 and 60 years old who received an inactivated influenza vaccine. The source was CD4+ T cells sorted from PBMCs, collected 5 days after vaccination. This chain uses TRBV15 with TRBJ1-2; 7 bases align to TRBD1. The DNA for the CDR3 is TGTGCCACCAGCATTCAGACAGGGCTAAACTATGGCTACACCTTC. As protein: CATSIQTGLNYGYTF.